This record concerns one T cell receptor beta chain sequence. Its antigen is not identified. The sample is drawn from a study of OX40 agonist ivuxolimab in advanced cancers. Study-wide findings and caveats: Expanded clones were, on average, more numerous in CD8+ T cells than in CD4+. There was clonal expansion of CD4+ and CD8+ blood T cells by week 6 at 0.1 to 3.0 mg/kg. Antigen specificity was not determined for the expanded peripheral T cells.

Assay used: immunoSEQ multiplex PCR; TCRdb lists only in-frame clones, some missing. Of around 14,000 clones in the sample, 65% to 80% are singletons; the top ten hold 30% to 45%. Samples were taken at baseline and on day 1 of cycles 4 and 7. This CDR3 comprises 12 residues. Germline V CDR1 and CDR2: SGHTA, FQGNSA. V gave up 6 bases and J gave up 12 bases, with 15 bases separating them. The sequences come from CD4+ or CD8+ T cells sorted from blood, collected in a trial of the OX40 agonist ivuxolimab. This receptor was identified in an adult with an advanced solid tumor such as melanoma, head and neck, liver or kidney cancer. The chain employs TRBV7-2 and TRBJ2-1; D perhaps matches TRBD2 (6 bases). The CDR3 region is CASRKTGTRQFF. The CDR3 DNA is TGTGCCAGCAGGAAAACCGGGACTCGGCAGTTCTTC. Full variable domain (rest looked up from reference TRBV7-2 and TRBJ2-1): GAGVSQSPSNKVTEKGKDVELRCDPISGHTALYWYRQSLGQGLEFLIYFQGNSAPDKSGLPSDRFSAERTGGSVSTLTIQRTQQEDSAVYLCASRKTGTRQFFGPGTRLTVL.